This is a list of T cell receptor beta chains from one sample in a study of siplizumab effects on memory and regulatory T cells. Assay: immunoSEQ multiplex PCR; the TCRdb copy retains only in-frame clones and omits some. Counted here are fewer than 120,000 clones, 80% to 95% occurring once; the ten biggest clones make up 1.3%. The sequenced sample was CD4+ T cells sorted from blood. Source of these receptors: a human donor in good health. The CDR3 runs from the conserved cysteine through the conserved F or W. The order of the fields is CDR3 length, D gene, V gene, J gene, clone size, CDR3 protein, CDR3 DNA. A D gene is named only where the DNA matches it firmly. The size of a clone is reported for some rows only, either as once, few or many, or as a class for expanded clones.

CDR3 length: 17; D gene: TRBD2; V gene: TRBV27; J gene: TRBJ2-1; clone size: NA; CDR3 protein: CASSLSWRLAGGNEQFF; CDR3 DNA: TGTGCCAGCAGTTTATCTTGGAGACTAGCGGGGGGCAATGAGCAGTTCTTC
CDR3 length: 13; D gene: NA; V gene: TRBV30; J gene: TRBJ2-7; clone size: NA; CDR3 protein: CACPGVQGNEQYF; CDR3 DNA: TGTGCCTGTCCCGGAGTCCAGGGGAACGAGCAGTACTTC
CDR3 length: 11; D gene: NA; V gene: TRBV20-1; J gene: TRBJ2-7; clone size: NA; CDR3 protein: CSASTPPEQYF; CDR3 DNA: TGCAGTGCTAGCACACCCCCCGAGCAGTACTTC
CDR3 length: 18; D gene: TRBD1; V gene: TRBV18; J gene: TRBJ1-3; clone size: NA; CDR3 protein: CASSPRGQGDLTGNTIYF; CDR3 DNA: TGTGCCAGCTCACCACGAGGACAGGGGGACCTAACTGGAAACACCATATATTTT
CDR3 length: 15; D gene: TRBD1; V gene: TRBV4-2; J gene: TRBJ1-5; clone size: NA; CDR3 protein: CASSPDRRGNQPQHF; CDR3 DNA: TGTGCCAGCAGCCCGGACAGGAGGGGCAATCAGCCCCAGCATTTT
CDR3 length: 12; D gene: TRBD1; V gene: TRBV2; J gene: TRBJ2-7; clone size: NA; CDR3 protein: CASTGTAYEQYF; CDR3 DNA: TGTGCCAGCACTGGGACAGCCTACGAGCAGTACTTC
CDR3 length: 15; D gene: TRBD2; V gene: TRBV6-6; J gene: TRBJ2-7; clone size: NA; CDR3 protein: CASSYDRGGAYEQYF; CDR3 DNA: TGTGCCAGCAGTTACGACCGGGGGGGGGCCTACGAGCAGTACTTC
CDR3 length: 14; D gene: TRBD1; V gene: TRBV7-2; J gene: TRBJ2-1; clone size: NA; CDR3 protein: CASSSRDRGTEQFF; CDR3 DNA: TGTGCCAGCAGCTCCCGGGACAGGGGTACTGAGCAGTTCTTC
CDR3 length: 16; D gene: NA; V gene: TRBV27; J gene: TRBJ2-5; clone size: NA; CDR3 protein: CASSLRGLAAQETQYF; CDR3 DNA: TGTGCCAGCAGTTTAAGGGGGCTAGCGGCCCAAGAGACCCAGTACTTC
CDR3 length: 18; D gene: TRBD1; V gene: TRBV19; J gene: TRBJ2-6; clone size: NA; CDR3 protein: CASSNRVTGVPGANVLTF; CDR3 DNA: TGTGCCAGTAGTAACAGGGTAACAGGGGTCCCCGGGGCCAACGTCCTGACTTTC
CDR3 length: 16; D gene: NA; V gene: TRBV4-1; J gene: TRBJ2-3; clone size: NA; CDR3 protein: CASSQLPNGPTDTQYF; CDR3 DNA: TGCGCCAGCAGCCAACTCCCTAACGGGCCCACAGATACGCAGTATTTT
CDR3 length: 15; D gene: TRBD1; V gene: TRBV6-5; J gene: TRBJ2-3; clone size: NA; CDR3 protein: CASRLQGGSTDTQYF; CDR3 DNA: TGTGCCAGCAGACTCCAAGGGGGCTCGACAGATACGCAGTATTTT
CDR3 length: 13; D gene: NA; V gene: TRBV6-1; J gene: TRBJ2-7; clone size: once; CDR3 protein: CASSGTRTYEQYF; CDR3 DNA: TGTGCCAGCAGTGGGACCCGAACCTACGAGCAGTACTTC
CDR3 length: 17; D gene: NA; V gene: TRBV7-2; J gene: TRBJ2-5; clone size: NA; CDR3 protein: CASSLAWDPGRKETQYF; CDR3 DNA: TGTGCCAGCAGCTTAGCATGGGACCCAGGGAGGAAGGAGACCCAGTACTTC
CDR3 length: 17; D gene: TRBD2; V gene: TRBV5-5; J gene: TRBJ2-2; clone size: NA; CDR3 protein: CASSLGLAAPSTGELFF; CDR3 DNA: TGTGCCAGCAGCTTGGGACTAGCGGCACCGAGCACCGGGGAGCTGTTTTTT
CDR3 length: 14; D gene: TRBD1; V gene: TRBV11-2; J gene: TRBJ1-3; clone size: NA; CDR3 protein: CASSRDRAGNTIYF; CDR3 DNA: TGTGCCAGCAGTAGGGACAGGGCTGGAAACACCATATATTTT
CDR3 length: 14; D gene: TRBD1; V gene: TRBV5-4; J gene: TRBJ2-7; clone size: NA; CDR3 protein: CASSRDRSSYEQYF; CDR3 DNA: TGTGCCAGCAGCCGGGACAGAAGCTCCTACGAGCAGTACTTC
CDR3 length: 13; D gene: NA; V gene: TRBV6-1; J gene: TRBJ1-3; clone size: NA; CDR3 protein: CASRDDGGNTIYF; CDR3 DNA: TGTGCCAGCAGGGATGACGGTGGAAACACCATATATTTT
CDR3 length: 12; D gene: NA; V gene: TRBV30; J gene: TRBJ1-1; clone size: NA; CDR3 protein: CAWVGQNTEAFF; CDR3 DNA: TGTGCCTGGGTGGGGCAGAACACTGAAGCTTTCTTT
CDR3 length: 13; D gene: NA; V gene: TRBV9; J gene: TRBJ2-5; clone size: NA; CDR3 protein: CASSVSQQETQYF; CDR3 DNA: TGTGCCAGCAGCGTAAGCCAGCAAGAGACCCAGTACTTC
CDR3 length: 16; D gene: TRBD2; V gene: TRBV25-1; J gene: TRBJ2-7; clone size: NA; CDR3 protein: CASSEIGTSGSYEQYF; CDR3 DNA: TGTGCCAGCAGTGAGATCGGGACTAGCGGCTCCTACGAGCAGTACTTC
CDR3 length: 13; D gene: NA; V gene: TRBV6-5; J gene: TRBJ1-2; clone size: NA; CDR3 protein: CASRQGWEVGYTF; CDR3 DNA: TGTGCCAGCAGACAGGGATGGGAAGTTGGCTACACCTTC
CDR3 length: 18; D gene: TRBD1; V gene: TRBV5-6; J gene: TRBJ1-5; clone size: NA; CDR3 protein: CASSLIGQGAGSNQPQHF; CDR3 DNA: TGTGCCAGCAGCTTAATTGGACAGGGGGCTGGAAGCAATCAGCCCCAGCATTTT
CDR3 length: 14; D gene: NA; V gene: TRBV6-5; J gene: TRBJ1-1; clone size: NA; CDR3 protein: CASSYGRGNTEAFF; CDR3 DNA: TGTGCCAGCAGTTATGGACGGGGGAACACTGAAGCTTTCTTT
CDR3 length: 14; D gene: NA; V gene: TRBV5-1; J gene: TRBJ1-2; clone size: NA; CDR3 protein: CASSLAGAEIGYTF; CDR3 DNA: TGCGCCAGCAGCTTGGCAGGGGCGGAGATTGGCTACACCTTC
CDR3 length: 16; D gene: NA; V gene: TRBV5-4; J gene: TRBJ2-3; clone size: few; CDR3 protein: CASRNARDHSTDTQYF; CDR3 DNA: TGTGCCAGCAGAAATGCTAGGGATCATAGCACAGATACGCAGTATTTT
CDR3 length: 14; D gene: NA; V gene: TRBV19; J gene: TRBJ1-1; clone size: NA; CDR3 protein: CASSITGVNTEAFF; CDR3 DNA: TGTGCCAGTAGTATAACAGGAGTTAACACTGAAGCTTTCTTT
CDR3 length: 15; D gene: NA; V gene: TRBV5-8; J gene: TRBJ1-1; clone size: NA; CDR3 protein: CASSLARDAGREAFF; CDR3 DNA: TGTGCCAGCAGCTTGGCACGGGACGCGGGGCGCGAAGCTTTCTTT
CDR3 length: 12; D gene: NA; V gene: TRBV30; J gene: TRBJ2-3; clone size: NA; CDR3 protein: CAWRPGTDTQYF; CDR3 DNA: TGTGCCTGGAGACCCGGCACAGATACGCAGTATTTT
CDR3 length: 12; D gene: NA; V gene: TRBV11-2; J gene: TRBJ2-7; clone size: NA; CDR3 protein: CASSPRHYEQYF; CDR3 DNA: TGTGCCAGCAGCCCTAGACATTACGAGCAGTACTTC
CDR3 length: 13; D gene: TRBD1; V gene: TRBV6-5; J gene: TRBJ2-7; clone size: NA; CDR3 protein: CASTDRTLRGQYF; CDR3 DNA: TGTGCCAGTACGGACAGGACGTTACGAGGGCAGTACTTC
CDR3 length: 11; D gene: NA; V gene: TRBV2; J gene: TRBJ2-1; clone size: NA; CDR3 protein: CASSDMDEQFF; CDR3 DNA: TGTGCCAGCAGTGATATGGATGAGCAGTTCTTC
CDR3 length: 14; D gene: NA; V gene: TRBV27; J gene: TRBJ2-3; clone size: NA; CDR3 protein: CATVSGASTDTQYF; CDR3 DNA: TGTGCCACTGTCAGCGGCGCTAGCACAGATACGCAGTATTTT
CDR3 length: 14; D gene: NA; V gene: TRBV5-5; J gene: TRBJ2-7; clone size: few; CDR3 protein: CASSITGKTYEQYF; CDR3 DNA: TGTGCCAGCAGTATAACAGGGAAGACCTACGAGCAGTACTTC
CDR3 length: 16; D gene: TRBD2; V gene: TRBV6-5; J gene: TRBJ2-1; clone size: NA; CDR3 protein: CASSYRLAGEHNEQFF; CDR3 DNA: TGTGCCAGCAGTTACCGTCTAGCGGGCGAACACAATGAGCAGTTCTTC
CDR3 length: 15; D gene: NA; V gene: TRBV5-4; J gene: TRBJ2-1; clone size: NA; CDR3 protein: CASSIDPGTANEQFF; CDR3 DNA: TGTGCCAGCAGCATTGACCCCGGGACTGCTAATGAGCAGTTCTTC
CDR3 length: 16; D gene: NA; V gene: TRBV28; J gene: TRBJ1-4; clone size: NA; CDR3 protein: CASSFSGLRTNEKLFF; CDR3 DNA: TGTGCCAGCAGTTTTTCAGGTTTGAGGACTAATGAAAAACTGTTTTTT
CDR3 length: 15; D gene: TRBD2; V gene: TRBV7-7; J gene: TRBJ2-1; clone size: NA; CDR3 protein: CASSAGVAGINEQFF; CDR3 DNA: TGTGCTAGCAGCGCGGGAGTAGCGGGGATCAATGAGCAGTTCTTC
CDR3 length: 14; D gene: NA; V gene: TRBV7-2; J gene: TRBJ1-5; clone size: NA; CDR3 protein: CASSGSAPNQPQHF; CDR3 DNA: TGTGCCAGCAGCGGCAGCGCCCCCAATCAGCCCCAGCATTTT
CDR3 length: 15; D gene: NA; V gene: TRBV11-1; J gene: TRBJ2-7; clone size: NA; CDR3 protein: CASSLVSGRSYEQYF; CDR3 DNA: TGTGCCAGCAGCTTAGTGTCAGGTCGGTCCTACGAGCAGTACTTC
CDR3 length: 15; D gene: NA; V gene: TRBV18; J gene: TRBJ2-7; clone size: NA; CDR3 protein: CASSPGAASSYEQYF; CDR3 DNA: TGTGCCAGCTCACCGGGGGCAGCATCGTCCTACGAGCAGTACTTC
CDR3 length: 16; D gene: TRBD1; V gene: TRBV6-6; J gene: TRBJ1-6; clone size: NA; CDR3 protein: CASSTTITGGDSPLHF; CDR3 DNA: TGTGCCAGCAGTACAACCATTACAGGGGGCGATTCACCCCTCCACTTT
CDR3 length: 13; D gene: NA; V gene: TRBV7-2; J gene: TRBJ2-5; clone size: NA; CDR3 protein: CASSFRGQETQYF; CDR3 DNA: TGTGCCAGCAGCTTTCGGGGGCAAGAGACCCAGTACTTC
CDR3 length: 15; D gene: NA; V gene: TRBV15; J gene: TRBJ2-7; clone size: NA; CDR3 protein: CATSRDQISSYEQYF; CDR3 DNA: TGTGCCACCAGCCGGGACCAAATATCGAGCTACGAGCAGTACTTC
CDR3 length: 11; D gene: NA; V gene: TRBV5-4; J gene: TRBJ1-1; clone size: once; CDR3 protein: CASSLGTQPFF; CDR3 DNA: TGTGCCAGCAGCCTCGGGACGCAGCCTTTCTTT
CDR3 length: 14; D gene: TRBD1; V gene: TRBV6-5; J gene: TRBJ1-5; clone size: NA; CDR3 protein: CASSQGDRGQPQHF; CDR3 DNA: TGTGCCAGCAGCCAGGGGGACAGGGGTCAGCCCCAGCATTTT
CDR3 length: 15; D gene: TRBD1; V gene: TRBV7-2; J gene: TRBJ2-5; clone size: NA; CDR3 protein: CASSPQTGGGETQYF; CDR3 DNA: TGTGCCAGCAGCCCACAGACAGGGGGAGGTGAGACCCAGTACTTC
CDR3 length: 15; D gene: TRBD1; V gene: TRBV5-6; J gene: TRBJ2-7; clone size: once; CDR3 protein: CASSGLTGWADEQYF; CDR3 DNA: TGTGCCAGCAGCGGTTTGACAGGGTGGGCGGACGAGCAGTACTTC
CDR3 length: 9; D gene: NA; V gene: TRBV5-3; J gene: TRBJ2-7; clone size: NA; CDR3 protein: CARSYEQYF; CDR3 DNA: TGTGCCAGAAGTTACGAGCAGTACTTC
CDR3 length: 14; D gene: NA; V gene: TRBV7-2; J gene: TRBJ2-3; clone size: NA; CDR3 protein: CASSLRRITDTQYF; CDR3 DNA: TGTGCCAGCAGCTTGAGACGAATCACAGATACGCAGTATTTT
CDR3 length: 14; D gene: TRBD1; V gene: TRBV2; J gene: TRBJ1-2; clone size: NA; CDR3 protein: CASSVKTGGNGYTF; CDR3 DNA: TGTGCCAGCAGTGTTAAGACAGGGGGAAATGGCTACACCTTC